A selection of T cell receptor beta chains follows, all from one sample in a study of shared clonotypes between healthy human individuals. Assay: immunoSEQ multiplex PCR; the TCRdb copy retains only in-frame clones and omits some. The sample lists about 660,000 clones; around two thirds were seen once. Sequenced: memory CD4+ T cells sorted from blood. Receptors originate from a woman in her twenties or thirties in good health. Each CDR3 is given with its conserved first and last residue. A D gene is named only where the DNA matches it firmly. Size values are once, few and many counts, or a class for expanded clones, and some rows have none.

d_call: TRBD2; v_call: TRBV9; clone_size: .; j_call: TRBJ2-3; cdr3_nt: TGTGCCAGCAGCGTAGGCGGGAGCTTTGGAGATACGCAGTATTTT; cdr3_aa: CASSVGGSFGDTQYF
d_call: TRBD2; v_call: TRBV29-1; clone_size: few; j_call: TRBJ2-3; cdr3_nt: TGCAGCGCGACTAGCGGGATCCTACCCCCCACAGATACGCAGTATTTT; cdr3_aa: CSATSGILPPTDTQYF
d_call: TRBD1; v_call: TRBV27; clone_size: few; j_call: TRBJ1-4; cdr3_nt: TGTGCCAGCAGTTTATCAGGGGGCTGGGAAAAACTGTTTTTT; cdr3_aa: CASSLSGGWEKLFF
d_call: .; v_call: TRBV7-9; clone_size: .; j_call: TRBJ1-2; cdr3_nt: TGTGCCAGCAGCCCTCTTGGGGCACAAGCTAACTATGGCTACACCTTC; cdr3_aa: CASSPLGAQANYGYTF
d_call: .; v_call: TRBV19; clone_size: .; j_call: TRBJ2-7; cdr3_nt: TGTGCCAGTAGTTCCAGCCCAGCTGGCGAGCAGTACTTC; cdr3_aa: CASSSSPAGEQYF
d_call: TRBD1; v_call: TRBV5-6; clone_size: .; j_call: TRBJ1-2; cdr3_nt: TGTGCCAGCAGCCGACCAGGGACAGGACCTAACTATGGCTACACCTTC; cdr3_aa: CASSRPGTGPNYGYTF
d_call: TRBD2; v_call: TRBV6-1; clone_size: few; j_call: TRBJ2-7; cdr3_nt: TGTGCCAGCAGTGTTTATGGACTAGCGGGAGAGCTCCCCCCCGAGCAGTACTTC; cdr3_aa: CASSVYGLAGELPPEQYF
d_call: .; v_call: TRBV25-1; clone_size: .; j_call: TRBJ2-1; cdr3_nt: TGTGCCAGCAGTGGGACAGACAATGAGCAGTTCTTC; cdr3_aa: CASSGTDNEQFF
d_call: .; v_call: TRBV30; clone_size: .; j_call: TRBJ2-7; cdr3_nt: TGTGCCTGGAGTTATAAAGGACAGCTTTACGAGCAGTACTTC; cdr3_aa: CAWSYKGQLYEQYF
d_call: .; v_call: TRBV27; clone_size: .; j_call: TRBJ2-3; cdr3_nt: TGTGCCAGCAGACTGACCCCAGATACGCAGTATTTT; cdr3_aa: CASRLTPDTQYF
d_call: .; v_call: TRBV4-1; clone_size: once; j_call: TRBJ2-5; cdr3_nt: TGCGCCAGCAGCCGCCGGGACGCTTACCAAGAGACCCAGTACTTC; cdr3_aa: CASSRRDAYQETQYF
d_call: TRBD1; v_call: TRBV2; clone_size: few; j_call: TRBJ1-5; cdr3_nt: TGTGCCAGCAGGGGGACAGGGTTTGGGCCCCAGCATTTT; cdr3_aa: CASRGTGFGPQHF
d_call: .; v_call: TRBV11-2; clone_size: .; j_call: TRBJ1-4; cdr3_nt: TGTGCCAGCAGCTCCACCCTCGGGATAACGGATGAAAAACTGTTTTTT; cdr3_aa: CASSSTLGITDEKLFF
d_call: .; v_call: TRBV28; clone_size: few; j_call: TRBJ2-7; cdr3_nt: TGTGCCAGCAGTTGGCGGGTCTACGAGCAGTACTTC; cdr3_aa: CASSWRVYEQYF
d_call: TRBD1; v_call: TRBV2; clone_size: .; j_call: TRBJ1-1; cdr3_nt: TGTGCCAGCAGTGGTGTTAGGGGGCGAACGAAAACTGAAGCTTTCTTT; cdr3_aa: CASSGVRGRTKTEAFF
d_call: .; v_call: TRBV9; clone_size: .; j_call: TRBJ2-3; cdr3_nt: TGTGCCAGCAGCCCTCAACCCCTCCTCGGTACGACAGATACGCAGTATTTT; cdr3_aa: CASSPQPLLGTTDTQYF
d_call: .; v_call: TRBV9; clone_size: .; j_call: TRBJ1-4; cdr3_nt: TGTGCCAGCAGCGACACGGGGGCTATGTATGAAAAACTGTTTTTT; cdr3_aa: CASSDTGAMYEKLFF
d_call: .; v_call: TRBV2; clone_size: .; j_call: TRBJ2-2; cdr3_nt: TGTGCCAGCAAGAGGGGTGAAAACACCGGGGAGCTGTTTTTT; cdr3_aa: CASKRGENTGELFF
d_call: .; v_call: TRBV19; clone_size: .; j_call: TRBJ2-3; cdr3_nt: TGTGCCAGTAGTCCCCGAAGGGCCGGGGGTATGACAGATACGCAGTATTTT; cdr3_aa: CASSPRRAGGMTDTQYF
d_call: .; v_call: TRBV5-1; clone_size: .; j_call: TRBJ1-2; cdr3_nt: TGCGCCAGCAGACTCTTATCGGGGCCTAACTATGGCTACACCTTC; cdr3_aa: CASRLLSGPNYGYTF
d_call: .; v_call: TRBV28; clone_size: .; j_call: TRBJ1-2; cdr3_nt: TGTGCCAGCAGACTCAGTAGGAACTATGGCTACACCTTC; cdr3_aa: CASRLSRNYGYTF
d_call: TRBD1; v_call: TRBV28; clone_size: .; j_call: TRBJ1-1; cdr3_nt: TGTGCCAGCAGCACTGACAGGGCGAACACTGAAGCTTTCTTT; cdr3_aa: CASSTDRANTEAFF